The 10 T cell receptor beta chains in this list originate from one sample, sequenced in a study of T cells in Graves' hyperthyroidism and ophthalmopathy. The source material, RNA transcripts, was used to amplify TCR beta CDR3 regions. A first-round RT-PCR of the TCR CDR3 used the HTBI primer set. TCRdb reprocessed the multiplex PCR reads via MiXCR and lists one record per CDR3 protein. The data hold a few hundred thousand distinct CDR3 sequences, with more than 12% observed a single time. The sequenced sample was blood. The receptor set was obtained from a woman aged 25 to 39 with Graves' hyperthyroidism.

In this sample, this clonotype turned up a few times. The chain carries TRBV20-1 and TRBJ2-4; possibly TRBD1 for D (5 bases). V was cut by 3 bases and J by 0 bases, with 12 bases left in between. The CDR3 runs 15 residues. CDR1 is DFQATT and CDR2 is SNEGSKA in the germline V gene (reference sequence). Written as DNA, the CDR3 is TGCAGTGCTAGTAAAGGGGCCGTAGCCAAAAACATTCAGTACTTC. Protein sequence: CSASKGAVAKNIQYF.

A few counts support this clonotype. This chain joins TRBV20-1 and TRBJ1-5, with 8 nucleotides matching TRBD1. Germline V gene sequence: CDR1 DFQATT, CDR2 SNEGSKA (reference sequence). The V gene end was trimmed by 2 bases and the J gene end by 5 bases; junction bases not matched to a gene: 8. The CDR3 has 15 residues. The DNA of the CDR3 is TGCAGTGCTAGAATAGGGGGGACAGGTCATCAGCCCCAGCATTTT. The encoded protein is CSARIGGTGHQPQHF.

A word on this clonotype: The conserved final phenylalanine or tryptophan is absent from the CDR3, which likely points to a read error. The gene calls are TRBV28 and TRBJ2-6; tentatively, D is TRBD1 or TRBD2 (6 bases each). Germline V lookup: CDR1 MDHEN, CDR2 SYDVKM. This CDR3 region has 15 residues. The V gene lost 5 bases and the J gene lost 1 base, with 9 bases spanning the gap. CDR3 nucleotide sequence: TGTGCCAGCAGTGGAGGGGGTTCTGGGGCCAACGTCCTGACTTGC. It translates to CASSGGGSGANVLTC.

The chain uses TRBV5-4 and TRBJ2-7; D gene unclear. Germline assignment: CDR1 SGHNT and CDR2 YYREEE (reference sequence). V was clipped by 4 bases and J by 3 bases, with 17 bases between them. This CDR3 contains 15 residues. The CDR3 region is CASSLDPGGYYEQYF. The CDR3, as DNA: TGTGCCAGCAGCCTTGACCCAGGCGGATACTACGAGCAGTACTTC.

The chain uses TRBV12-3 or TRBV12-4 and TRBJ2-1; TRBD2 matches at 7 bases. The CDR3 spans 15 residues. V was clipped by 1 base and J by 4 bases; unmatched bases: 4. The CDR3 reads CASSLGGRGYNEQFF. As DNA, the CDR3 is TGTGCCAGCAGTTTAGGTGGGAGGGGATACAATGAGCAGTTCTTC.

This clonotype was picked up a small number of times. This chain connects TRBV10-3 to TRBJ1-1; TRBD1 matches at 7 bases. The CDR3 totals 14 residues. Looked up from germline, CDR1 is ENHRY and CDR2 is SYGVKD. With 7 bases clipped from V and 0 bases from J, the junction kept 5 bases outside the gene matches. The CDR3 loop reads CAITRDRMNTEAFF. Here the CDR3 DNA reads TGTGCCATCACCCGGGACAGAATGAACACTGAAGCTTTCTTT.

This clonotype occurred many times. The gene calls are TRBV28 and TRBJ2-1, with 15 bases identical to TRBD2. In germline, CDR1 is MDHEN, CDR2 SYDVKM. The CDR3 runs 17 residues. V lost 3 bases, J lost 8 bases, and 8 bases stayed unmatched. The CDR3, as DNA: TGTGCCAGCAGTTTTCAAGGACTAGCGGGAGGGCCCTATGAGCAGTTCTTC. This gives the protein CASSFQGLAGGPYEQFF. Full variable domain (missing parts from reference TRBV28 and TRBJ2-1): DVKVTQSSRYLVKRTGEKVFLECVQDMDHENMFWYRQDPGLGLRLIYFSYDVKMKEKGDIPEGYSVSREKKERFSLILESASTNQTSMYLCASSFQGLAGGPYEQFFGPGTRLTVL.

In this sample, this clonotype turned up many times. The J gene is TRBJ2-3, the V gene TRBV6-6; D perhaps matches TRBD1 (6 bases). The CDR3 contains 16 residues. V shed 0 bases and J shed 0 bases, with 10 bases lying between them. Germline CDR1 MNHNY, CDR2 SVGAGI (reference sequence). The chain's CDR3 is CASSYSSGASTDTQYF. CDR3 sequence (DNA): TGTGCCAGCAGTTACTCATCAGGGGCGAGCACAGATACGCAGTATTTT.

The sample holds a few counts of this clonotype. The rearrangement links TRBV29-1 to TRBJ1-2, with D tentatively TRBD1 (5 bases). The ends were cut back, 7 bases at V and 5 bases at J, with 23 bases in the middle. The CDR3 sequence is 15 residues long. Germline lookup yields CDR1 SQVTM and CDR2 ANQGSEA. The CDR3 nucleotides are TGCAGCGCCCAAACAGGCTCTTCAGGCAATTATGGCTACACCTTC. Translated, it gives CSAQTGSSGNYGYTF.

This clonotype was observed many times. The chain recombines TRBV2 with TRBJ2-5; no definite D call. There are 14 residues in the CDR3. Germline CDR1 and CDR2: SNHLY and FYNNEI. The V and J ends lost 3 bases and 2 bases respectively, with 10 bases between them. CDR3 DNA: TGTGCCAGCAGTGACGATTTAACTCAAGAGACCCAGTACTTC. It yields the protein CASSDDLTQETQYF.